One TCR beta chain is described in this entry. This entry comes from a study of blood T cell repertoires in COVID-19. Study overall: From the United States, Italy and Spain came samples of acute and convalescent COVID-19. PBMCs, B-cell-depleted T cells, or T cells were the source of the cDNA or gDNA that made up the material.

Original handling: Estimation of nucleated cell counts was performed using reference gene primer amplification. Method: immunoSEQ multiplex PCR; TCRdb's copy keeps in-frame clones and lacks some. V and J calls and clone size come straight from that table; D and trimming were deduced from the DNA. The sample lists 40,000 or so clones; over 80% were seen once. V lost 4 bases and J lost 0, with 10 bases in between. Germline lookup yields CDR1 MGHRA and CDR2 YSYEKL. This CDR3 region has 16 residues. The receptor was isolated from a man aged 45-60 years with active COVID-19. The chain employs TRBV4-1 and TRBJ2-6; weak D call: TRBD1 (5 bases). Sequencing was performed on peripheral blood. This chain's CDR3 is CASSLRQGSGANVLTF. DNA for the CDR3: TGCGCCAGCAGCCTTCGCCAGGGCTCTGGGGCCAACGTCCTGACTTTC.